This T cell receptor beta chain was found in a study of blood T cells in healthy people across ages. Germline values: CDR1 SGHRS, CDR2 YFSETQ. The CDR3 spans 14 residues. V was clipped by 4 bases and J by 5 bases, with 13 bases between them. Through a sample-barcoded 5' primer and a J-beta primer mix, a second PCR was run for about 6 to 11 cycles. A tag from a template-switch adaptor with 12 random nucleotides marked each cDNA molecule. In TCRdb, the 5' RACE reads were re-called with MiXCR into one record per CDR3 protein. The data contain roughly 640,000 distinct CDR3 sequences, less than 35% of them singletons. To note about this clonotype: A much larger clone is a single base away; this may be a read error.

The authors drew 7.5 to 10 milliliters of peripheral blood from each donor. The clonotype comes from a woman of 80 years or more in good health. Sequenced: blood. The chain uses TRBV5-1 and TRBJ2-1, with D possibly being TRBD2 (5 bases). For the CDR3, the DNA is TGCGCCAGCAGCGCGGCGAGGGTCCACAATGAGCAGTTCTTC. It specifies CASSAARVHNEQFF. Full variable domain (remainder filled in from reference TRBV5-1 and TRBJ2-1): KAGVTQTPRYLIKTRGQQVTLSCSPISGHRSVSWYQQTPGQGLQFLFEYFSETQRNKGNFPGRFSGRQFSNSRSEMNVSTLELGDSALYLCASSAARVHNEQFFGPGTRLTVL.